One and the same sample provided the 28 T cell receptor beta chains below, sequenced in a study of shared clonotypes between healthy human individuals. Using immunoSEQ multiplex PCR, the repertoire was profiled, and TCRdb retains in-frame clones only, with some absent. This sample carries hundreds of thousands of clones, around 96% of them seen once, and the ten largest clones take approximately 0.1%. CD45RO-negative CD8 cells positively selected for CCR7 made up the naive population, which excluded terminally differentiated effector memory CD45RA+ cells. Sequencing used naive CD8+ T cells sorted from blood. The receptors were sampled from a woman aged 25-40 years in good health.

V usage is TRBV28 and J usage is TRBJ1-2; D is ambiguous. V was pared by 1 base and J by 3 bases, with 3 bases between. The CDR3 extends over 12 amino acids. Germline V lookup: CDR1 MDHEN, CDR2 SYDVKM. The CDR3 region is CASSLLHYGYTF. CDR3 sequence (DNA): TGTGCCAGCAGTTTATTGCACTATGGCTACACCTTC.

The J gene is TRBJ2-2, the V gene TRBV27, with D possibly being TRBD1 (6 bases). Germline V gives CDR1 MNHEY, CDR2 SMNVEV (reference sequence). The CDR3 totals 14 residues. Deletions cut 4 bases from V and 6 bases from J, with 12 bases between. CDR3 region: CASSWGLGSGELFF. DNA of the CDR3: TGTGCCAGCAGTTGGGGGCTAGGGTCCGGGGAGCTGTTTTTT.

The CDR3 DNA is TGTGCCAGCAGCCCAGGGACAGGGAGGACCGGGGAGCTGTTTTTT. Protein sequence: CASSPGTGRTGELFF. This chain connects TRBV7-6 to TRBJ2-2, with 9 bases that match TRBD1. V trimming: 5 bases; J trimming: 5 bases; junction bases outside the gene matches: 6. The CDR3 has 15 amino acids. Germline V gives CDR1 SGHVS, CDR2 FNYEAQ.

The chain couples TRBV7-9 to TRBJ2-1; TRBD2 agrees at 8 bases. Trimming at V came to 5 bases and at J to 2 bases, leaving 5 bases not matched to a gene. Germline V gives CDR1 SEHNR, CDR2 FQNEAQ (reference sequence). The CDR3 is 15 amino acids. The CDR3 protein is CASSLKREPYNEQFF. CDR3 nucleotides: TGTGCCAGCAGCCTGAAGCGGGAGCCCTACAATGAGCAGTTCTTC.

V usage is TRBV27 and J usage is TRBJ2-7, with D possibly TRBD1 on 5 matching bases. The CDR3 contains 15 residues. Germline V gene sequence: CDR1 MNHEY, CDR2 SMNVEV (reference sequence). With 4 bases removed from V and 6 bases from J, the gap between germline ends came to 19 bases. The CDR3 loop is CASSSPPGNFFEQYF. CDR3 DNA sequence: TGTGCCAGCAGTTCCCCCCCAGGGAACTTTTTCGAGCAGTACTTC.

This chain links TRBV7-9 with TRBJ2-7, with TRBD1 as a possible D gene (5 bases). Per the germline V gene, CDR1 is SEHNR and CDR2 is FQNEAQ (reference sequence). The V and J ends lost 5 bases and 0 bases respectively, with 14 bases between them. The CDR3 is 15 amino acids. The CDR3 spells CASSPQGRVSYEQYF. The DNA for the CDR3 is TGTGCCAGCAGCCCCCAGGGCAGGGTCTCCTACGAGCAGTACTTC.

This rearrangement joins TRBV28 to TRBJ1-1; 7 bases map to TRBD1. Germline V lookup: CDR1 MDHEN, CDR2 SYDVKM. The CDR3 loop spans 15 amino acids. V was clipped by 1 base and J by 7 bases; unmatched bases: 9. The CDR3 sequence is CASSLYGRGTGEAFF. The CDR3 DNA reads TGTGCCAGCAGTTTATACGGCAGGGGGACGGGTGAAGCTTTCTTT.

The CDR3 loop is CAWSEQGGYTF. In nucleotides, the CDR3 is TGTGCCTGGAGTGAACAAGGTGGCTACACCTTC. This chain uses TRBV30 with TRBJ1-2, with unresolved D. The germline V gene has CDR1 GTSNPN and CDR2 SVGIG (reference sequence). The CDR3 loop spans 11 amino acids. Trimming took off 1 base at V and 7 bases at J, with 7 bases between the two ends. Based on the CDR3 plus reference TRBV30 and TRBJ1-2, the full variable domain is SQTIHQWPATLVQPVGSPLSLECTVEGTSNPNLYWYRQAAGRGLQLLFYSVGIGQISSEVPQNLSASRPQDRQFILSSKKLLLSDSGFYLCAWSEQGGYTFGSGTRLTVV.

This chain's CDR3 is CASSLFVRGEQFF. The CDR3 DNA reads as TGTGCCAGCAGCTTATTCGTACGGGGTGAGCAGTTCTTC. J is TRBJ2-1 and V is TRBV11-2; maybe TRBD2 (5 bases). The CDR3 has 13 residues. Germline values: CDR1 SGHAT, CDR2 FQNNGV. Between the trimmed V and J ends, which lost 2 bases and 9 bases, there was a span of 11 bases.

This clone was counted a single time. The chain employs TRBV7-9 and TRBJ2-3, with a tentative D call TRBD2 (6 bases). The CDR3 length is 12 residues. CDR1 SEHNR and CDR2 FQNEAQ come from the germline V gene (reference sequence). V lost 9 bases and J lost 2, with 9 bases in between. Written as DNA, the CDR3 is TGTGCCAGAAGCGGGTTCACAGATACGCAGTATTTT. This gives the protein CARSGFTDTQYF.

Comments on this clone: Distinct nucleotide sequences in the sample also encode this CDR3. J is TRBJ2-7 and V is TRBV27; D may be TRBD2 (6 bases). CDR1 and CDR2 (germline): MNHEY, SMNVEV (reference sequence). Trimming removed 0 bases from V and 4 bases from J, with 7 bases in between. The CDR3 length is 13 residues. CDR3 residues: CASSLSSGYEQYF. CDR3 bases: TGTGCCAGCAGTTTATCGAGCGGGTACGAGCAGTACTTC.

The chain is built from TRBV7-2 and TRBJ2-1; D unclear. Germline V gene lookup returns CDR1 SGHTA and CDR2 FQGNSA. This CDR3 contains 16 residues. Trimming cost V 4 bases and J 2 bases, with 15 bases left between them. This chain's CDR3 is CASSSRRWWPYNEQFF. DNA for the CDR3: TGTGCCAGCAGCTCCCGAAGGTGGTGGCCCTACAATGAGCAGTTCTTC.

The V and J genes are TRBV27 and TRBJ2-7, with 11 bases matching TRBD2. CDR1 is MNHEY and CDR2 is SMNVEV in the germline V gene (reference sequence). The V gene end was trimmed by 5 bases and the J gene end by 2 bases; junction bases not matched to a gene: 2. CDR3 size: 14 residues. The CDR3, as DNA: TGTGCCAGCAGTCGGGGACTAGCGGCCTACGAGCAGTACTTC. It codes for CASSRGLAAYEQYF.

In DNA form, the CDR3 reads TGTGCCAGCAGCTTACAGGGGGGGTCTGAAGCTTTCTTT. This codes for CASSLQGGSEAFF. This sequence joins TRBV7-9 and TRBJ1-1; TRBD1 matches 7 bases. Trimming cost V 2 bases and J 6 bases; bases outside gene matches: 3. Germline assignment: CDR1 SEHNR and CDR2 FQNEAQ (reference sequence). The CDR3 runs to 13 residues.

This clone was observed once. The rearrangement links TRBV27 to TRBJ2-5; D possibly matches TRBD1 or TRBD2 (5 bases each). Germline V CDR1 and CDR2: MNHEY, SMNVEV (reference sequence). The length of the CDR3 is 11 residues. V lost 6 bases, J lost 7 bases, and 9 bases lay in between. Here the CDR3 DNA reads TGTGCCAGCAGGGGGGATTGGACCCAGTACTTC. Translated: CASRGDWTQYF.

CDR3 in DNA: TGTGCCAGCAGTTTACTATCCAGGGGGTTTTGGGAAAAACTGTTTTTT. This sequence encodes CASSLLSRGFWEKLFF. J is TRBJ1-4 and V is TRBV27, with TRBD1 matching 7 bases. CDR1 and CDR2 (germline): MNHEY, SMNVEV (reference sequence). The trim removed 2 bases at V and 8 bases at J, leaving 11 bases unmatched. There are 16 residues in the CDR3. The complete variable domain, with remaining parts taken from reference TRBV27 and TRBJ1-4, reads EAQVTQNPRYLITVTGKKLTVTCSQNMNHEYMSWYRQDPGLGLRQIYYSMNVEVTDKGDVPEGYKVSRKEKRNFPLILESPSPNQTSLYFCASSLLSRGFWEKLFFGSGTQLSVL.

The chain recombines TRBV11-2 with TRBJ2-5, with D perhaps matching TRBD1 (5 bases). Trimming shortened V by 6 bases and J by 3 bases, and 23 bases separated the two germline ends. This CDR3 is 17 amino acids long. Per the germline V gene, CDR1 is SGHAT and CDR2 is FQNNGV. The CDR3 sequence is CASRDDFAEQGKETQYF. The CDR3 region has the DNA TGTGCCAGCAGGGACGACTTTGCGGAGCAGGGTAAAGAGACCCAGTACTTC.

The chain recombines TRBV28 with TRBJ2-2, with D hard to call. The CDR3 sequence is 13 residues long. Germline CDR1 reads MDHEN; CDR2 reads SYDVKM. The V and J ends lost 6 bases and 6 bases respectively, with 11 bases between them. The CDR3: CASSYGTAGELFF. The CDR3 DNA sequence: TGTGCCAGCAGCTATGGAACGGCCGGGGAGCTGTTTTTT.

The chain carries TRBV28 and TRBJ2-5; D may be TRBD2 (6 bases). The CDR3 length is 16 residues. The germline gives CDR1 MDHEN, CDR2 SYDVKM. The V gene lost 5 bases and the J gene lost 2 bases, with 18 bases spanning the gap. The CDR3 DNA follows: TGTGCCAGCAGTCCTATGGAAGGAGGGGAGCAAGAGACCCAGTACTTC. Translating it yields CASSPMEGGEQETQYF.

The table lists this clone with a count of one. V and J are TRBV7-9 and TRBJ2-3, with D possibly matching TRBD2 (6 bases). Germline V gene data show CDR1 as SEHNR and CDR2 as FQNEAQ (reference sequence). The V end was cut by 0 bases, the J end by 5 bases, with 9 bases between. The CDR3 sequence is 14 residues long. In DNA form, the CDR3 reads TGTGCCAGCAGCTTAGCGGGGGGTGGAGATACGCAGTATTTT. Amino acids: CASSLAGGGDTQYF.

A note on this clone: Other DNA sequences within the sample encode an identical CDR3. The rearrangement links TRBV5-6 to TRBJ2-7; D not certain. The V gene lost 0 bases and the J gene lost 4 bases, with 5 bases spanning the gap. The germline gives CDR1 SGHDT, CDR2 YYEEEE. CDR3 length: 12 residues. For the CDR3, the DNA is TGTGCCAGCAGCTTGGCGAATTACGAGCAGTACTTC. Encoded protein: CASSLANYEQYF. Drawing the rest from reference TRBV5-6 and TRBJ2-7, the complete variable domain is DAGVTQSPTHLIKTRGQQVTLRCSPKSGHDTVSWYQQALGQGPQFIFQYYEEEERQRGNFPDRFSGHQFPNYSSELNVNALLLGDSALYLCASSLANYEQYFGPGTRLTVT.

As to this clone: This sample includes further DNA sequences coding for the same CDR3. The chain uses TRBV27 and TRBJ2-3; TRBD2 aligns across 7 bases. Germline V gene sequence: CDR1 MNHEY, CDR2 SMNVEV (reference sequence). The CDR3 extends over 16 amino acids. V dropped 1 base and J dropped 0; count of bases not matched to a gene: 4. In DNA, the CDR3 is TGTGCCAGCAGTTTATACGCGGGAGTGAGCACAGATACGCAGTATTTT. Protein product: CASSLYAGVSTDTQYF.

The chain joins TRBV7-8 to TRBJ1-2, with 7 bases lining up with TRBD1. Germline CDR1 reads SGHVS; CDR2 reads FQNEAQ. The CDR3 is 15 amino acids. Trimming took 1 base from V and 3 from J; bases not matched to a gene: 5. The DNA for the CDR3 is TGTGCCAGCAGCTTAGGGGCCGGGACAGACTATGGCTACACCTTC. Translated, it gives CASSLGAGTDYGYTF. The complete variable domain, with remaining parts taken from reference TRBV7-8 and TRBJ1-2, reads GAGVSQSPRYKVAKRGQDVALRCDPISGHVSLFWYQQALGQGPEFLTYFQNEAQLDKSGLPSDRFFAERPEGSVSTLKIQRTQQEDSAVYLCASSLGAGTDYGYTFGSGTRLTVV.

This sequence joins TRBV2 and TRBJ2-7; 8 positions match TRBD1. Trimming removed 2 bases from V and 7 bases from J; junction bases left unmatched: 10. Germline loops: CDR1 SNHLY, CDR2 FYNNEI. This CDR3 region has 15 residues. The CDR3 is CASSETGGRVLEQYF. Written as DNA, the CDR3 is TGTGCCAGCAGTGAAACAGGGGGACGGGTCTTGGAGCAGTACTTC.

The CDR3 region is CASSLIPWDRNTEAFF. In nucleotides, the CDR3 is TGTGCCAGCAGTCTCATCCCCTGGGACCGCAACACTGAAGCTTTCTTT. J is TRBJ1-1 and V is TRBV28; a possible D gene is TRBD1 (5 bases). V was cut by 5 bases and J by 2 bases, with 18 bases left in between. Germline CDR1 MDHEN, CDR2 SYDVKM. The CDR3 runs 16 residues. Looking up the rest from reference TRBV28 and TRBJ1-1 gives the full variable domain: DVKVTQSSRYLVKRTGEKVFLECVQDMDHENMFWYRQDPGLGLRLIYFSYDVKMKEKGDIPEGYSVSREKKERFSLILESASTNQTSMYLCASSLIPWDRNTEAFFGQGTRLTVV.

The chain employs TRBV27 and TRBJ1-2, with TRBD1 matching 7 bases. The CDR3 totals 13 residues. Germline CDR1 is MNHEY and CDR2 is SMNVEV (reference sequence). With 5 bases clipped from V and 8 bases from J, the junction kept 8 bases outside the gene matches. In nucleotides, the CDR3 is TGTGCCAGCAGTAGGGAGGGGGCTTTCGGCTACACCTTC. It yields the protein CASSREGAFGYTF.

The chain recombines TRBV11-2 with TRBJ2-1; D gene uncertain. Germline V gives CDR1 SGHAT, CDR2 FQNNGV. The CDR3 contains 12 residues. V lost 1 base to trimming and J lost 4 bases, with 2 bases between them. The CDR3 spells CASSLGYNEQFF. In DNA form, the CDR3 reads TGTGCCAGCAGCTTAGGTTACAATGAGCAGTTCTTC.

This sequence joins TRBV27 and TRBJ1-1; D gene unclear. Germline CDR1 reads MNHEY; CDR2 reads SMNVEV (reference sequence). CDR3 length: 15 residues. V lost 5 bases to trimming and J lost 1 base, with 14 bases between them. The CDR3 nucleotides read TGTGCCAGCAGTCCAGCGGAAGTACCGAACACTGAAGCTTTCTTT. Protein product: CASSPAEVPNTEAFF.